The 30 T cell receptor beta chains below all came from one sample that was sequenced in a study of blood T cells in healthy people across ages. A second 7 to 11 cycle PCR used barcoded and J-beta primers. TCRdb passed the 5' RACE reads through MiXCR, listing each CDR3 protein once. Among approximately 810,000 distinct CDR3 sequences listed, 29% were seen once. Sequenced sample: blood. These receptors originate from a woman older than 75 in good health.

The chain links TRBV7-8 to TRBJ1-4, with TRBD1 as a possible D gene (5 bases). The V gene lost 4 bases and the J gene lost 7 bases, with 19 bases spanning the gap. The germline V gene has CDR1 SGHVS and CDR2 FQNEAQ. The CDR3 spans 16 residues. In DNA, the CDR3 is TGTGCCAGCAGCTCAGAGGACCCCGGGGGAGGTGAAAAACTGTTTTTT. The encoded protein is CASSSEDPGGGEKLFF. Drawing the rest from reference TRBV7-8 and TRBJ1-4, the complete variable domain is GAGVSQSPRYKVAKRGQDVALRCDPISGHVSLFWYQQALGQGPEFLTYFQNEAQLDKSGLPSDRFFAERPEGSVSTLKIQRTQQEDSAVYLCASSSEDPGGGEKLFFGSGTQLSVL.

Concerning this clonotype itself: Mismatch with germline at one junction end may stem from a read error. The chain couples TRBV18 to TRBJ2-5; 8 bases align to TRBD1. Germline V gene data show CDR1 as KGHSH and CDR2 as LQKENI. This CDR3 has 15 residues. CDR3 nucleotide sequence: TGCGCCAGCTCACCGGCTGGCAGGGGGCTGGATGAGCAGTACTTC. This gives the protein CASSPAGRGLDEQYF. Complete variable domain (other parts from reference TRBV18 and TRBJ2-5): NAGVMQNPRHLVRRRGQEARLRCSPMKGHSHVYWYRQLPEEGLKFMVYLQKENIIDESGMPKERFSAEFPKEGPSILRIQQVVRGDSAAYFCASSPAGRGLDEQYFGPGTRLLVL.

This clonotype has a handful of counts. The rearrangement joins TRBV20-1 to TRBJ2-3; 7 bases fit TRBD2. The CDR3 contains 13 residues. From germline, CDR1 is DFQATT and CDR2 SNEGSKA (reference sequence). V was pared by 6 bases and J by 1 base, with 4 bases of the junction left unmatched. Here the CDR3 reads CSAPTSGTDTQYF. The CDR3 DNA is TGCAGTGCGCCTACTAGCGGCACAGATACGCAGTATTTT.

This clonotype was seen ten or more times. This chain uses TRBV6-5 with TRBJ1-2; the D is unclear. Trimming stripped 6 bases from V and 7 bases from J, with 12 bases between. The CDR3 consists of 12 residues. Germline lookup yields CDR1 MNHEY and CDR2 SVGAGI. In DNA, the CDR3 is TGTGCCAGCAGCGCCCCGGTTACTGGCTACACCTTC. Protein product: CASSAPVTGYTF.

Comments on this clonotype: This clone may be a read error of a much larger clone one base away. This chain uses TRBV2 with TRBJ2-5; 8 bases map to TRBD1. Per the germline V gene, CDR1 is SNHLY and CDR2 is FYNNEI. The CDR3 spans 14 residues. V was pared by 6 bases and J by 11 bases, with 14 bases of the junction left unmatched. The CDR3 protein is CASRLDRAVNEQYF. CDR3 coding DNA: TGTGCCAGCAGATTGGACAGGGCAGTCAATGAGCAGTACTTC.

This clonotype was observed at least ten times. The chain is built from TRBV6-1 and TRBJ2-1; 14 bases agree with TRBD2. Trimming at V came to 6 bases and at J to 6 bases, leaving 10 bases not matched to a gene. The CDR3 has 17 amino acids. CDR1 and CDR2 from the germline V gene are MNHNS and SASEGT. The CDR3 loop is CASSRWTSGGYLNEQFF. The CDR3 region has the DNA TGTGCCAGCAGCCGTTGGACTAGCGGGGGGTATCTCAATGAGCAGTTCTTC.

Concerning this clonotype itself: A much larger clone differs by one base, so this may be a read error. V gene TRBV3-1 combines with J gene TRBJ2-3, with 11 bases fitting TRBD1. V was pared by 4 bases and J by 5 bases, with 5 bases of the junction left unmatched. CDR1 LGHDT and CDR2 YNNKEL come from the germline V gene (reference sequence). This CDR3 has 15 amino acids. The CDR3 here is CASSPSGTGGDTQYF. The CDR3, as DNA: TGTGCCAGCAGCCCTTCCGGGACAGGGGGAGATACGCAGTATTTT.

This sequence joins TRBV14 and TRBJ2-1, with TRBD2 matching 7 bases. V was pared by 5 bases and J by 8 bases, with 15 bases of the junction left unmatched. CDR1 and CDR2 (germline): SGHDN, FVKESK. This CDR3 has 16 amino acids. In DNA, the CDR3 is TGTGCCAGCAGCAGGCCTGGGGCTAGCGGCGGCTATGAGCAGTTCTTC. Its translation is CASSRPGASGGYEQFF. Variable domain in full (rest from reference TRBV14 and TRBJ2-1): EAGVTQFPSHSVIEKGQTVTLRCDPISGHDNLYWYRRVMGKEIKFLLHFVKESKQDESGMPNNRFLAERTGGTYSTLKVQPAELEDSGVYFCASSRPGASGGYEQFFGPGTRLTVL.

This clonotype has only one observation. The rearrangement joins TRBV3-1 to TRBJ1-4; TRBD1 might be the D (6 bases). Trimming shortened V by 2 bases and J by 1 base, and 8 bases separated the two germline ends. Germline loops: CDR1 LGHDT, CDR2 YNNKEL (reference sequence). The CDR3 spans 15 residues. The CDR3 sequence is CASSQLQGTNEKLFF. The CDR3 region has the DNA TGTGCCAGCAGCCAACTACAGGGAACTAATGAAAAACTGTTTTTT. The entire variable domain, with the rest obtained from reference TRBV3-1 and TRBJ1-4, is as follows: DTAVSQTPKYLVTQMGNDKSIKCEQNLGHDTMYWYKQDSKKFLKIMFSYNNKELIINETVPNRFSPKSPDKAHLNLHINSLELGDSAVYFCASSQLQGTNEKLFFGSGTQLSVL.

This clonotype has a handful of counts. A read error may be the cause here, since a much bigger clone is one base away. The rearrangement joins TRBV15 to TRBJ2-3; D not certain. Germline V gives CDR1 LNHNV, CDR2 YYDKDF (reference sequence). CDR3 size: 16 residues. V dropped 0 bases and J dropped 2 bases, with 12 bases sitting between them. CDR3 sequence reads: CATSRDRATSTDTQYF. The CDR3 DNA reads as TGTGCCACCAGCAGAGATCGGGCGACCTCCACAGATACGCAGTATTTT.

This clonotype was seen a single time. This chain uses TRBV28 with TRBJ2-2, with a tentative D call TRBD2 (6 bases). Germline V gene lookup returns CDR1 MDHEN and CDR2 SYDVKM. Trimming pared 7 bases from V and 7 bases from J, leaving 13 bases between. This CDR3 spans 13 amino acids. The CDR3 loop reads CASTPGTYGELFF. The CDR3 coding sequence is TGTGCCAGCACTCCCGGGACTTACGGGGAGCTGTTTTTT.

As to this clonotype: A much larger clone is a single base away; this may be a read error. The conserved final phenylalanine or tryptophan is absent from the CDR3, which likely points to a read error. CDR3: CASSQVPALGDEQFC. CDR3 nucleotides: TGCGCCAGCAGCCAAGTCCCCGCATTGGGCGATGAGCAGTTCTGC. The chain joins TRBV4-3 to TRBJ2-1, with unresolved D. Between the trimmed V and J ends, which lost 1 base and 8 bases, there was a span of 15 bases. The CDR3 contains 15 residues. CDR1 and CDR2 (germline): LGHNA, YSLEER.

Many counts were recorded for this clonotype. CDR3 protein: CSASPINNEQFF. The DNA for the CDR3 is TGCAGTGCTAGCCCAATAAACAATGAGCAGTTCTTC. V is TRBV20-1 and J is TRBJ2-1, with D unresolved. From germline, CDR1 is DFQATT and CDR2 SNEGSKA (reference sequence). The CDR3 loop spans 12 amino acids. V was cut by 3 bases and J by 5 bases, with 8 bases left in between.

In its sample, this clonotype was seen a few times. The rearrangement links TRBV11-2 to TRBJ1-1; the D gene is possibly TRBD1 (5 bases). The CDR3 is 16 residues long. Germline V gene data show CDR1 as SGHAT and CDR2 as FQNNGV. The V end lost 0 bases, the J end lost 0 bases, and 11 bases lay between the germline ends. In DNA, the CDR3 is TGTGCCAGCAGCTTAGATATGGGGGGAGTGAACACTGAAGCTTTCTTT. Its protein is CASSLDMGGVNTEAFF.

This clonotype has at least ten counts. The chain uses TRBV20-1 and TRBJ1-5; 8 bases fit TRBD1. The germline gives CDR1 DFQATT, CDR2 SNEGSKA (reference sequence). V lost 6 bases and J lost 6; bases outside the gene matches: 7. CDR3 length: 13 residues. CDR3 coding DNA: TGCAGTGCCCCCGGACAGGGAACTCAGCCCCAGCATTTT. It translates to CSAPGQGTQPQHF.

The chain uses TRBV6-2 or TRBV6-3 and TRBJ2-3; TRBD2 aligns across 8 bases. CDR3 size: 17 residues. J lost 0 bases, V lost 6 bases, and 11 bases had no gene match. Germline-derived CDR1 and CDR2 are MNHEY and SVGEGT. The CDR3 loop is CASRRRTSGSSTDTQYF. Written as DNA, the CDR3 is TGTGCCAGCAGGCGACGTACTAGCGGATCTAGCACAGATACGCAGTATTTT.

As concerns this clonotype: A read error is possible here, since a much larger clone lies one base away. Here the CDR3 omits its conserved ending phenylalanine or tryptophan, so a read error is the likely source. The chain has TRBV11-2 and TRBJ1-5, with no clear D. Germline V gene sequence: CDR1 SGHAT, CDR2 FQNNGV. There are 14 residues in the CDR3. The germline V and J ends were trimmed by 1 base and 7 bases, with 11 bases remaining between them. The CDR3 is CASSLAGSVQPQHV. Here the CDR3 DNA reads TGTGCCAGCAGCTTAGCGGGATCCGTGCAGCCCCAGCATGTT.

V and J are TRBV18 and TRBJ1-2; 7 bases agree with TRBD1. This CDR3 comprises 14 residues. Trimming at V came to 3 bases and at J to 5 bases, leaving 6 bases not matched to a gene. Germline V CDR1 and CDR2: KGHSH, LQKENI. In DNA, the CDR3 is TGTGCCAGCTCACCGCTGACAGGGAAGTATGGCTACACCTTC. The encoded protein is CASSPLTGKYGYTF.

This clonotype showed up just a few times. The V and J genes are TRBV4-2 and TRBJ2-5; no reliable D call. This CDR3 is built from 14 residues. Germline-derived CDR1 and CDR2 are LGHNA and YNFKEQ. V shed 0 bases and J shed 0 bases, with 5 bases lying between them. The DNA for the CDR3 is TGTGCCAGCAGCCAAGAGTGGGACCAAGAGACCCAGTACTTC. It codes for CASSQEWDQETQYF.

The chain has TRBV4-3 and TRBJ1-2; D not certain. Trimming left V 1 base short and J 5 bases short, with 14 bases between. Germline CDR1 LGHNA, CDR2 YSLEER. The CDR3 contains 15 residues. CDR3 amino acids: CASSQVLKGSYGYTF. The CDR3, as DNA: TGCGCCAGCAGCCAAGTTCTCAAGGGATCTTATGGCTACACCTTC.

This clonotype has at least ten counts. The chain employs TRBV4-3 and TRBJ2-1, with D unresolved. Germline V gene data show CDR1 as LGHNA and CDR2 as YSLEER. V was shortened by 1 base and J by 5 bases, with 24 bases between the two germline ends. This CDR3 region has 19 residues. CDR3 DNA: TGCGCCAGCAGCCAAGGTTACACAGATAGCCAATTAACAGACAATGAGCAGTTCTTC. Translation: CASSQGYTDSQLTDNEQFF.

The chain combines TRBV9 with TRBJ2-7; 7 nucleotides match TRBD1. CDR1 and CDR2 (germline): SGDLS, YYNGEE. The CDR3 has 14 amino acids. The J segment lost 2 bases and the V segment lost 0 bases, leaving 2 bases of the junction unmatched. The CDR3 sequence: CASSVGDSTYEQYF. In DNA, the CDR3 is TGTGCCAGCAGCGTAGGGGACAGTACCTACGAGCAGTACTTC. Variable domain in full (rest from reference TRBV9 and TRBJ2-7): DSGVTQTPKHLITATGQRVTLRCSPRSGDLSVYWYQQSLDQGLQFLIQYYNGEERAKGNILERFSAQQFPDLHSELNLSSLELGDSALYFCASSVGDSTYEQYFGPGTRLTVT.

The CDR3 DNA sequence: TGTGCCAGCAACCGAGGGAGTCAGGGGGACTATGGCTACACCTTC. Translating gives CASNRGSQGDYGYTF. The J gene is TRBJ1-2, the V gene TRBV6-1; TRBD1 agrees at 7 bases. Unmatched junction bases numbered 11, after V lost 7 bases and J lost 3 bases. The CDR3 spans 15 residues. CDR1 and CDR2 (germline): MNHNS, SASEGT.

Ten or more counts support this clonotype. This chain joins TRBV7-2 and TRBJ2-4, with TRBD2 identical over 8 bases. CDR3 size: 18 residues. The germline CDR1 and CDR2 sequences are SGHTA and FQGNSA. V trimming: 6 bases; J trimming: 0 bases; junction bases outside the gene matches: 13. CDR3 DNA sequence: TGTGCCAGCAGTCCTACACGCGGGGGGCCCTTAGCCAAAAACATTCAGTACTTC. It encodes CASSPTRGGPLAKNIQYF.

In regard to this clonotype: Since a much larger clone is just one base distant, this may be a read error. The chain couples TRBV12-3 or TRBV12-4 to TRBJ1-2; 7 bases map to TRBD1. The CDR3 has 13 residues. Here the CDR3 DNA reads TGTGCCAGCAGTTGGGGACAGATCTATGGCCACACCTTC. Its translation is CASSWGQIYGHTF.

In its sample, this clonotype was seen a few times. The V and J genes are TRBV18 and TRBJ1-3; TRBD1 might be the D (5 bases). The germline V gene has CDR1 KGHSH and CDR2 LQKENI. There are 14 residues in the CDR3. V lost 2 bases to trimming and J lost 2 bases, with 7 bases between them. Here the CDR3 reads CASSPSRAGNTIYF. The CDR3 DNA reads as TGTGCCAGCTCACCATCCAGGGCTGGAAACACCATATATTTT. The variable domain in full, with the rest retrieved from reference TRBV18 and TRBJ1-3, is NAGVMQNPRHLVRRRGQEARLRCSPMKGHSHVYWYRQLPEEGLKFMVYLQKENIIDESGMPKERFSAEFPKEGPSILRIQQVVRGDSAAYFCASSPSRAGNTIYFGEGSWLTVV.

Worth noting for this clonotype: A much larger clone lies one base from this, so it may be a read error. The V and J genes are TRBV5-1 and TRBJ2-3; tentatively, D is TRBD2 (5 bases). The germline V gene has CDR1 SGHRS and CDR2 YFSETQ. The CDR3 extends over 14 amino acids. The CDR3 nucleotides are TGCGCCAGCAGCCTAGGACTCATCACAGATACGAAGTATTTT. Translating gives CASSLGLITDTKYF. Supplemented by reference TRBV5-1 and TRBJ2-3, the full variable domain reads KAGVTQTPRYLIKTRGQQVTLSCSPISGHRSVSWYQQTPGQGLQFLFEYFSETQRNKGNFPGRFSGRQFSNSRSEMNVSTLELGDSALYLCASSLGLITDTKYFGPGTRLTVL.

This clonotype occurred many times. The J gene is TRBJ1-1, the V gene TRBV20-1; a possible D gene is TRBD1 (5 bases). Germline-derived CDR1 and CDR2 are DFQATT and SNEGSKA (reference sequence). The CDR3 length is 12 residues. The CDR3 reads CSARTGNTEAFF. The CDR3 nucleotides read TGCAGCGCGAGAACAGGGAACACTGAAGCTTTCTTT.

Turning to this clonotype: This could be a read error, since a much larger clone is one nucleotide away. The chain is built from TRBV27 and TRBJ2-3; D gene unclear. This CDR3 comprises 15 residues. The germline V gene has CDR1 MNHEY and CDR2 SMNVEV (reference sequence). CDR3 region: CVSSLLHRRTDTQYF. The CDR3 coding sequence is TGTGTCAGCAGTTTACTTCACCGACGCACAGATACGCAGTATTTT.

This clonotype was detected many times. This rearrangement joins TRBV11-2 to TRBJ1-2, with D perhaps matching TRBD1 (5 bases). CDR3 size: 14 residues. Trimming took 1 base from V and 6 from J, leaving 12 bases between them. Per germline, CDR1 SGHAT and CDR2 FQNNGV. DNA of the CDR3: TGTGCCAGCAGCTTAGGGGGCCTCCATCATGGCTACACCTTC. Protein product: CASSLGGLHHGYTF. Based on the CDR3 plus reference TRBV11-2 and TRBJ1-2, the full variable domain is EAGVAQSPRYKIIEKRQSVAFWCNPISGHATLYWYQQILGQGPKLLIQFQNNGVVDDSQLPKDRFSAERLKGVDSTLKIQPAKLEDSAVYLCASSLGGLHHGYTFGSGTRLTVV.